This TCR beta chain was obtained from a study of T cells after yellow fever vaccination. As TCR cDNA was made by 5'RACE template switching, a universal primer site and UMIs were added. TCRdb re-called the 5' RACE reads through MiXCR, storing one row per CDR3 protein. In the table there are 250,000 to 350,000 distinct CDR3 sequences, under 9% of which are singletons. Notes on the study in general: Boosting was followed by the reappearance of most primary-vaccination clones (around 96% CD4, about 90% CD8). Weaker overall, the secondary response nonetheless peaked faster (day 5 versus 15). One caveat is that FACS-sorted repertoires could contain abundant clonotypes contaminating from the bulk population.

Trimming shortened V by 3 bases and J by 4 bases, and 16 bases separated the two germline ends. The CDR3 contains 16 residues. CDR1 and CDR2 from the germline V gene are LNHDA and SQIVND (reference sequence). As for this clonotype: Its antigen remains unidentified.

The clonotype originates from a man aged 18-30 years who received the YFV17D yellow fever vaccine. This rearrangement joins TRBV19 to TRBJ1-5, with a possible D match to TRBD1 (6 bases). Source: CD4+ T cells sorted from PBMCs, taken 5 days after the yellow fever booster vaccination. The CDR3 loop reads CASSIAPTGHNQPQHF. The CDR3 bases are TGTGCCAGTAGTATTGCCCCAACAGGGCATAATCAGCCCCAGCATTTT.